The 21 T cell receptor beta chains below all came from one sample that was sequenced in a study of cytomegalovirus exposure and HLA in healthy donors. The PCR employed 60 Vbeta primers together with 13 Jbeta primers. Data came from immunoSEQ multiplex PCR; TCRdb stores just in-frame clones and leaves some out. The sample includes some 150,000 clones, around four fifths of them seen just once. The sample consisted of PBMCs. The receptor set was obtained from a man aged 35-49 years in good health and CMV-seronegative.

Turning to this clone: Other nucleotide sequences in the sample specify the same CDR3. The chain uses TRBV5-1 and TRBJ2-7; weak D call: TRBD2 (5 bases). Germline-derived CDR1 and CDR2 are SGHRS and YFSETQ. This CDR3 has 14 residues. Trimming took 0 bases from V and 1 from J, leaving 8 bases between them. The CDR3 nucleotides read TGCGCCAGCAGCTTGGAGACGGGATCCTACGAGCAGTACTTC. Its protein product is CASSLETGSYEQYF.

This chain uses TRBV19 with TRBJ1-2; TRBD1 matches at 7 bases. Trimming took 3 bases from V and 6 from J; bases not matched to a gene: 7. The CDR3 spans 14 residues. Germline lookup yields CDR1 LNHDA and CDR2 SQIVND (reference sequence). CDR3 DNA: TGTGCCAGTAGTATTGGAGGGGGCCAGCATGGCTACACCTTC. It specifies CASSIGGGQHGYTF.

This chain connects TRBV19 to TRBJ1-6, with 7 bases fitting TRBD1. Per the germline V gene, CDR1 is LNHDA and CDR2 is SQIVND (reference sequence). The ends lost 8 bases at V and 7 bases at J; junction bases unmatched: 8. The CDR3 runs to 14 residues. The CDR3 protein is CASRRDSRNSPLHF. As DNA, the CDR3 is TGTGCCAGTCGACGGGACAGTAGAAATTCACCCCTCCACTTT. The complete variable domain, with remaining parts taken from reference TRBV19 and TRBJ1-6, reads DGGITQSPKYLFRKEGQNVTLSCEQNLNHDAMYWYRQDPGQGLRLIYYSQIVNDFQKGDIAEGYSVSREKKESFPLTVTSAQKNPTAFYLCASRRDSRNSPLHFGNGTRLTVT.

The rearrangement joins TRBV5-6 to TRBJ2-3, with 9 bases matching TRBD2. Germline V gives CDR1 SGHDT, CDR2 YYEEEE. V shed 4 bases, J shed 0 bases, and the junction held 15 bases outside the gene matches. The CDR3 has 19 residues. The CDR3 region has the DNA TGTGCCAGCAGCAGCCCGGGACTAGCTTCCCCCGGGAGCACAGATACGCAGTATTTT. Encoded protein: CASSSPGLASPGSTDTQYF.

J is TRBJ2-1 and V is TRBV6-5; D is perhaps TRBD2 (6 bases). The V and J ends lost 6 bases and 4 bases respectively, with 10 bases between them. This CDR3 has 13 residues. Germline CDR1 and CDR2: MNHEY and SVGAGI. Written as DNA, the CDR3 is TGTGCCAGCAGATCGGGAGCATACAATGAGCAGTTCTTC. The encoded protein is CASRSGAYNEQFF.

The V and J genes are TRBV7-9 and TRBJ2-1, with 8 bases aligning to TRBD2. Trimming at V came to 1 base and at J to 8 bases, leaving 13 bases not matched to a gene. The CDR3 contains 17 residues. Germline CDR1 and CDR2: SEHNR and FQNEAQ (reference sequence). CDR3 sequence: CASSLDPGGVHSDEQFF. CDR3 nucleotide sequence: TGTGCCAGCAGCTTAGACCCCGGGGGGGTACATAGCGATGAGCAGTTCTTC.

The CDR3, as DNA: TGTGCCAGCAGCAGACCGGGACAGTTCACAGTTGACGAGCAGTACTTC. Protein product: CASSRPGQFTVDEQYF. The V gene is TRBV5-6, the J gene TRBJ2-7, with 7 bases lining up with TRBD1. Per the germline V gene, CDR1 is SGHDT and CDR2 is YYEEEE. Trimming took 4 bases from V and 5 from J; bases not matched to a gene: 15. The CDR3 loop spans 16 amino acids.

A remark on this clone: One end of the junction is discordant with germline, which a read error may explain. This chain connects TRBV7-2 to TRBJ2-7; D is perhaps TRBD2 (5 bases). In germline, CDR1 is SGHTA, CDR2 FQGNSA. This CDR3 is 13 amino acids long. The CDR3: CASSNPSDFTWGF. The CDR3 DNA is TGTGCCAGCAGCAACCCCTCGGACTTCACCTGGGGCTTC.

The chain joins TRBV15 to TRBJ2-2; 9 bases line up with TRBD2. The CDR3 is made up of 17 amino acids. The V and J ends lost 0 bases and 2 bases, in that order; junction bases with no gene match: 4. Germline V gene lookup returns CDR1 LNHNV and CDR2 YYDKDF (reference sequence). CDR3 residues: CATSRDRLAENTGELFF. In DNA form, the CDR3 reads TGTGCCACCAGCAGAGATAGACTAGCGGAAAACACCGGGGAGCTGTTTTTT.

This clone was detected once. The CDR3: CASSFAGGLGNEQFF. CDR3 nucleotide sequence: TGTGCCAGCAGCTTCGCGGGGGGGCTGGGTAATGAGCAGTTCTTC. The V gene is TRBV7-2, the J gene TRBJ2-1; TRBD2 aligns across 9 bases. The CDR3 covers 15 residues. The V gene's germline CDR1 is SGHTA and CDR2 FQGNSA. After removal of 3 bases from V and 7 bases from J, the junction contained 7 bases not matched to a gene.

The CDR3 sequence: CASRGTGSSYEQYF. Written as DNA, the CDR3 is TGTGCCAGCAGGGGGACAGGGAGCTCCTACGAGCAGTACTTC. V is TRBV6-1 and J is TRBJ2-7, with 9 bases identical to TRBD1. V gave up 6 bases and J gave up 0 bases; unmatched junction bases: 3. The CDR3 runs to 14 residues. CDR1 MNHNS and CDR2 SASEGT come from the germline V gene.

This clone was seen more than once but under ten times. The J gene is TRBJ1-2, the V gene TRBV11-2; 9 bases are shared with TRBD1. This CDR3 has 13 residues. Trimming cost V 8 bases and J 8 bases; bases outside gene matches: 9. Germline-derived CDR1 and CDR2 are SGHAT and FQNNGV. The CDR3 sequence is CASAPRQGEGYTF. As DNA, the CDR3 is TGTGCCAGCGCCCCGAGACAGGGGGAGGGCTACACCTTC.

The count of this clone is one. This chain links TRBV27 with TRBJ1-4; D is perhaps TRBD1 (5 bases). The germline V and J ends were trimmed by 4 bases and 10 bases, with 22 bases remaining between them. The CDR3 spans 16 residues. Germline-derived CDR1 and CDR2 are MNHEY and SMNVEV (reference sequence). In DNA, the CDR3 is TGTGCCAGCAGTTCCTTGCAACAGGAAGTGGGCCGAAAACTGTTTTTT. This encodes CASSSLQQEVGRKLFF.

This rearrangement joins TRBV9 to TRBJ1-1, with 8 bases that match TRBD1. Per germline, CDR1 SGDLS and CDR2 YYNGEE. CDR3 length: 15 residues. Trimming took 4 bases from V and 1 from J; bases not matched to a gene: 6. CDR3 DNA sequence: TGTGCCAGCAGCCCAACGACAGGGGAGAACACTGAAGCTTTCTTT. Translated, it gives CASSPTTGENTEAFF.

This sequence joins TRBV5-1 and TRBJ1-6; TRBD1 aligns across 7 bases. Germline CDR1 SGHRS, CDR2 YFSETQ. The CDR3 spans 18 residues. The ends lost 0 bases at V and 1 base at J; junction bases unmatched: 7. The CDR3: CASSLGQGIGSYNSPLHF. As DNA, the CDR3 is TGCGCCAGCAGCTTGGGACAGGGTATTGGTTCCTATAATTCACCCCTCCACTTT.

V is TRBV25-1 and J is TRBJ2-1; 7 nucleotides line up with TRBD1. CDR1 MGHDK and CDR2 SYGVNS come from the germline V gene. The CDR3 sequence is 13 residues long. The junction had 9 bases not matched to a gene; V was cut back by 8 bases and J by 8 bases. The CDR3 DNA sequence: TGTGCCAGCCTCGACAGGGTTGTCGATGAGCAGTTCTTC. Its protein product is CASLDRVVDEQFF.

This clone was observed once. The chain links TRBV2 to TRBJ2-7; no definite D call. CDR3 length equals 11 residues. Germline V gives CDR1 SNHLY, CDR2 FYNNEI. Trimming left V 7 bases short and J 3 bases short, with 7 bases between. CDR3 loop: CASKSNYEQYF. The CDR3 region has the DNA TGTGCCAGCAAATCCAACTACGAGCAGTACTTC.

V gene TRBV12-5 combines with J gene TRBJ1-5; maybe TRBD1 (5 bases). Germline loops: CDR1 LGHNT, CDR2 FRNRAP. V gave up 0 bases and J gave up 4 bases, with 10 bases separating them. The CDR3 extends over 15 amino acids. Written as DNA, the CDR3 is TGTGCTAGTGGTTTGGTATTAAGGGGAAATCAGCCCCAGCATTTT. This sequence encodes CASGLVLRGNQPQHF.

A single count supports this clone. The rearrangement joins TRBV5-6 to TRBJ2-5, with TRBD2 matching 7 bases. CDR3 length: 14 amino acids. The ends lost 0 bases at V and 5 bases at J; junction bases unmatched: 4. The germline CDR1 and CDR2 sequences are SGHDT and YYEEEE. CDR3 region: CASSLGAGKETQYF. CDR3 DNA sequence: TGTGCCAGCAGCTTGGGAGCGGGGAAGGAGACCCAGTACTTC. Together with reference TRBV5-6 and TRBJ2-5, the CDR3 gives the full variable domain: DAGVTQSPTHLIKTRGQQVTLRCSPKSGHDTVSWYQQALGQGPQFIFQYYEEEERQRGNFPDRFSGHQFPNYSSELNVNALLLGDSALYLCASSLGAGKETQYFGPGTRLLVL.

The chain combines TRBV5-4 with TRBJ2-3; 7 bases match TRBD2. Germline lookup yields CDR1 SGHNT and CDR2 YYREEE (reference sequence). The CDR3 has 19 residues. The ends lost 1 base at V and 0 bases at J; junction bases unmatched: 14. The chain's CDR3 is CASSLSPSRLAGSTDTQYF. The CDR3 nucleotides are TGTGCCAGCAGCTTGTCCCCGTCGCGACTAGCTGGTAGCACAGATACGCAGTATTTT. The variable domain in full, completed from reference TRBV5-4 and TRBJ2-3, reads ETGVTQSPTHLIKTRGQQVTLRCSSQSGHNTVSWYQQALGQGPQFIFQYYREEENGRGNFPPRFSGLQFPNYSSELNVNALELDDSALYLCASSLSPSRLAGSTDTQYFGPGTRLTVL.

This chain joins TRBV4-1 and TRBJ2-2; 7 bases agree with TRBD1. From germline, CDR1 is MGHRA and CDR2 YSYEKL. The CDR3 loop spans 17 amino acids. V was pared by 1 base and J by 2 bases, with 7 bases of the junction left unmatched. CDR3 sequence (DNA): TGCGCCAGCAGCCAAGGGGTAGGGGGCTTAAACACCGGGGAGCTGTTTTTT. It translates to CASSQGVGGLNTGELFF.